Each of the 4 T cell receptor beta chains below was sequenced from the same sample in a study of T cells in Graves' hyperthyroidism and ophthalmopathy. Amplification yielded TCR beta CDR3 regions, with RNA transcripts as the source. HTBI primers were used for first-round RT-PCR of the TCR CDR3. TCRdb passed the multiplex PCR reads through MiXCR, listing each CDR3 protein once. The data contain 45,000 to 55,000 distinct CDR3 sequences, about 54% of them singletons. Input material: peripheral blood or thyroid tissue (not recorded which). Source of these receptors: a man aged 18-30 years with Graves' hyperthyroidism.

V is TRBV7-2 and J is TRBJ1-5, with TRBD1 matching 7 bases. The J segment lost 5 bases and the V segment lost 6 bases, leaving 7 bases of the junction unmatched. CDR3 size: 14 residues. Germline V gene lookup returns CDR1 SGHTA and CDR2 FQGNSA. The CDR3 region has the DNA TGTGCCAGCAGTGCCCAGACAGGGCATCAGCCCCAGCATTTT. Protein: CASSAQTGHQPQHF.

The chain uses TRBV15 and TRBJ1-6; TRBD1 matches 10 bases. Per germline, CDR1 LNHNV and CDR2 YYDKDF (reference sequence). CDR3 size: 16 residues. J was trimmed by 8 bases and V by 3 bases; bases with no gene match: 7. This CDR3 is CATSSRTGTGDSPLHF. The CDR3 DNA is TGTGCCACCAGCAGCAGAACCGGGACAGGGGATTCACCCCTCCACTTT.

This clonotype has a count of ten or more. The chain employs TRBV6-2 or TRBV6-3 and TRBJ2-7; 8 bases are a match to TRBD2. V trimming: 5 bases; J trimming: 5 bases; junction bases outside the gene matches: 2. CDR1 MNHEY and CDR2 SVGEGT come from the germline V gene. This CDR3 comprises 12 residues. CDR3 region: CASSRGLDEQYF. The CDR3, as DNA: TGTGCCAGCAGTCGGGGACTAGACGAGCAGTACTTC.

The sample holds many counts of this clonotype. The rearrangement links TRBV28 to TRBJ1-1; no firm D call. Deletions cut 4 bases from V and 3 bases from J, with 0 bases between. Germline V gives CDR1 MDHEN, CDR2 SYDVKM. CDR3 size: 10 residues. Here the CDR3 DNA reads TGTGCCAGCAGTTACACTGAAGCTTTCTTT. It specifies CASSYTEAFF. Full variable domain (missing parts from reference TRBV28 and TRBJ1-1): DVKVTQSSRYLVKRTGEKVFLECVQDMDHENMFWYRQDPGLGLRLIYFSYDVKMKEKGDIPEGYSVSREKKERFSLILESASTNQTSMYLCASSYTEAFFGQGTRLTVV.